The TCR beta chain described here comes from a study of cytomegalovirus exposure and HLA in healthy donors. This clone was seen more than once but under ten times. The target antigen is unknown. V lost 5 bases, J lost 8 bases, and 9 bases lay in between. The CDR3 is 12 residues long. From germline, CDR1 is SEHNR and CDR2 FQNEAQ (reference sequence). Primers for the PCR totalled 60 Vbeta and 13 Jbeta. The protocol was immunoSEQ multiplex PCR, while the TCRdb copy is restricted to in-frame clones and leaves out a portion. The sample holds approximately 120,000 clones, about 74% seen once. Study-level results: Most of the CMV-associated TCR beta chains (in a later analysis) appeared to be HLA-restricted. Indistinguishable V segments, including TRBV6-2 and TRBV6-3, were excluded. The authors listed 180 or so TCR beta chains as cytomegalovirus-associated. Further analysis was carried out later, and it showed several of the most significant clusters appearing linked to common viral pathogens.

The V gene is TRBV7-9, the J gene TRBJ1-4; weak D call: TRBD1 (5 bases). Sequenced: PBMCs. This sequence was found in a woman aged 50 to 60 in good health and CMV-seropositive. The CDR3 protein is CASSQGNEKLFF. The CDR3 DNA reads as TGTGCCAGCAGCCAGGGAAACGAAAAACTGTTTTTT.